Listed below are T cell receptor beta chains from one sample, sequenced in a study of cytomegalovirus exposure and HLA in healthy donors. Data came from immunoSEQ multiplex PCR; TCRdb stores just in-frame clones and leaves some out. Found here are 50,000 to 55,000 clones, 45% to 70% of them singletons; the top ten hold 12%. The material sequenced was PBMCs. The receptors were gathered from a human donor in good health. CDR3s include the opening cysteine and the closing phenylalanine or tryptophan. The order of the fields is clone size, V gene, D gene, J gene, CDR3 DNA, CDR3 protein. A D gene is named only where the DNA matches it firmly. Clone size is shown for a subset of rows, as once, few, many or a class of expanded clone.

>.|TRBV2|.|TRBJ1-2
TGTGCCAGCAGTGAAAGGACAGCCTATGGCTACCCCTTC
CASSERTAYGYPF
>.|TRBV15|.|TRBJ2-7
TGTGCCACCAGCACCTTTTCGGGGGAGGAGCAGTACTTC
CATSTFSGEEQYF
>.|TRBV7-9|TRBD2|TRBJ2-3
TGTGCCAGCAGCCACACCCCTAGCGGCCCTAACACAGATACGCAGTATTTT
CASSHTPSGPNTDTQYF
>.|TRBV7-2|TRBD2|TRBJ2-7
TGTGCCAGCAGCGGGACTAGCGGGGCCGACTACGAGCAGTACTTC
CASSGTSGADYEQYF
>.|TRBV5-4|.|TRBJ1-6
TGTGCCAGCAGCTCCCAGGGAGGGTCCTATAATTCACCCCTCCACTTT
CASSSQGGSYNSPLHF
>.|TRBV7-2|TRBD2|TRBJ2-7
TGTGCCAGCAGCCCACCCCCGGCGGGGGGCTCCTACGAGCAGTACTTC
CASSPPPAGGSYEQYF
>.|TRBV7-9|TRBD1|TRBJ2-7
TGTTCCAGCAGCCTAGTATCCGGGACAGGGACCTACGAGCAGTACTTC
CSSSLVSGTGTYEQYF
>few|TRBV5-6|TRBD1|TRBJ1-5
TGTGCCAGCAGCCTGGACAGGGGGGGCAATCAGCCCCAGCATTTT
CASSLDRGGNQPQHF
>.|TRBV30|.|TRBJ2-7
TGTGCCTGGAGTGTACAGGGACGCACCGAGCAGTACTTC
CAWSVQGRTEQYF
>.|TRBV7-9|.|TRBJ2-7
TGTGCCAGCAGTCGCCCTGCGAGCTCCTACGAGCAGTACTTC
CASSRPASSYEQYF
>.|TRBV7-9|.|TRBJ2-2
TGTGCCAGCAGCCGGCTGGGGGCAGGGCTCGAGGACACCGGGGAGCTGTTTTTT
CASSRLGAGLEDTGELFF
>few|TRBV5-1|TRBD2|TRBJ2-3
TGCGCCAGCAGCTCTTATAGCGGGGGAGTGGATACGCAGTATTTT
CASSSYSGGVDTQYF
>medium-sized|TRBV4-3|.|TRBJ1-1
TGCGCCAGCAGCCAAGATAGGGGAGGAACTGAAGCTTTCTTT
CASSQDRGGTEAFF
>.|TRBV7-3|.|TRBJ1-6
TGTGCCAGCAGCACCGGGTCTAATTCACCCCTCCACTTT
CASSTGSNSPLHF
>few|TRBV9|.|TRBJ2-3
TGTGCCAGCAGCGTAAACGGCCAGGGGACAGATACGCAGTATTTT
CASSVNGQGTDTQYF
>few|TRBV7-2|.|TRBJ2-3
TGTGCCAGCAGCCCGGGACAAAGCACAGATACGCAGTATTTT
CASSPGQSTDTQYF
>.|TRBV5-4|TRBD2|TRBJ2-1
TGTGCCAGCAGCCCACCGGGACTAGCGGGGTATGAGCAGTTCTTC
CASSPPGLAGYEQFF
>.|TRBV13|.|TRBJ1-4
TGTGCCAGCAGCCTCCGGGGAGCCACTAATGAAAAACTGTTTTTT
CASSLRGATNEKLFF
>few|TRBV6-1|.|TRBJ1-6
TGTGCCAGCTTTAACAGGGCGAATTCACCCCTCCACTTT
CASFNRANSPLHF
>.|TRBV12-5|.|TRBJ2-1
TGTGCTAGTGGCGAACTAGGAGAGCAGTTCTTC
CASGELGEQFF
>.|TRBV6-1|TRBD2|TRBJ2-7
TGTGCCAGCAGTGAAGCTAGCGGGGGCCACACCTACGAGCAGTACTTC
CASSEASGGHTYEQYF
>.|TRBV7-8|TRBD2|TRBJ2-1
TGTGCCAGCAGCCACAGCGGGGGGGCCCCGAACTACAATGAGCAGTTCTTC
CASSHSGGAPNYNEQFF
>.|TRBV29-1|TRBD1|TRBJ2-2
TGCAGCGTTGAAAGTTCAGGGGGCACCGGGGAGCTGTTTTTT
CSVESSGGTGELFF
>.|TRBV4-1|.|TRBJ2-7
TGCGCCAGCAGCCAAGGACTAGATCTTAGGTACGAGCAGTACTTC
CASSQGLDLRYEQYF
>few|TRBV4-2|.|TRBJ2-5
TGTGCCAGCAGCCAACCCAGCGGTGAAGAGACCCAGTACTTC
CASSQPSGEETQYF
>.|TRBV19|TRBD1|TRBJ1-1
TGTGCCAGTATTTTCCCCTACAGGGGTAGGAAATGGAACACTGAAGCTTTCTTT
CASIFPYRGRKWNTEAFF
>few|TRBV7-9|.|TRBJ2-7
TGTGCCAGCAGCTTAGAGACAGTATTTAACTACGAGCAGTACTTC
CASSLETVFNYEQYF
>few|TRBV27|.|TRBJ2-1
TGTGCCAGCAGATTAGGGTCGGACAGACCCTACAATGAGCAGTTCTTC
CASRLGSDRPYNEQFF
>few|TRBV5-8|.|TRBJ1-5
TGTGCCAGCAGCTTGATACAGCTGAATCAGCCCCAGCATTTT
CASSLIQLNQPQHF
>few|TRBV10-3|TRBD1|TRBJ1-1
TGTGCCATTACGCCGTGGACAGGGGGCCCACGTATTGAAGCTTTCTTT
CAITPWTGGPRIEAFF
>.|TRBV10-1|.|TRBJ1-2
TGCGCCAGCAGTGAGTCGGAGAACACCTTC
CASSESENTF
>.|TRBV5-1|.|TRBJ2-5
TGCGCCAGCAGCTTTCTTAGGAGAGAGACCCAGTACTTC
CASSFLRRETQYF
>.|TRBV4-2|TRBD1|TRBJ2-2
TGTGCCAGCAGCCAATTTAGTGTCGGACAGGGCACCGGGGAGCTGTTTTTT
CASSQFSVGQGTGELFF
>medium-sized|TRBV4-3|.|TRBJ1-6
TGCGCCAGCAGCCAGGGTGGAGGGGCGAGGTCACCCCTCCACTTT
CASSQGGGARSPLHF
>.|TRBV6-4|TRBD2|TRBJ2-3
TGTGCCAGCAGCCAACTAGCGGGGAGCACAGATACGCAGTATTTT
CASSQLAGSTDTQYF
>.|TRBV9|TRBD2|TRBJ2-1
TGTGCCAGCAGCGTAGGAGGGTTAGCGGGGGTGCCGGGGCAGTTCTTC
CASSVGGLAGVPGQFF
>once|TRBV7-2|.|TRBJ1-1
TGTGCCAGCAGCGTCTATCTAGGCACTGAAGCTTTCTTT
CASSVYLGTEAFF
>.|TRBV11-1|TRBD2|TRBJ2-7
TGTGCCAGCAGCCCCCGTGATAGCGGGGTTTACGAGCAGTACTTC
CASSPRDSGVYEQYF
>.|TRBV7-2|.|TRBJ2-7
TGTGCCAGCAGCTTAGCGCGCACAGGGATTCGGTCCTACGAGCAGTACTTC
CASSLARTGIRSYEQYF
>few|TRBV7-2|TRBD1|TRBJ1-6
TGTGCCAGCAGCGGGGACAGGGTTAATTCACCCCTCCACTTT
CASSGDRVNSPLHF
>.|TRBV5-6|TRBD1|TRBJ1-6
TGTGCCAGCAGCGGGACAGGGAGCTCCTATAATTCACCCCTCCACTTT
CASSGTGSSYNSPLHF
>.|TRBV4-2|.|TRBJ2-3
TGTGCCAGCAGCCAAGATGGGGCTAGCGGCACAGATACGCAGTATTTT
CASSQDGASGTDTQYF
>.|TRBV6-1|.|TRBJ1-2
TGTGCCAGCAGTCCTGGGGGGGGTGGAGGCTACACCTTC
CASSPGGGGGYTF
>.|TRBV25-1|TRBD1|TRBJ2-6
TGTGCCAGCAGGGGGACAGCAACCTCTGGGGCCAACGTCCTGACTTTC
CASRGTATSGANVLTF
>.|TRBV5-4|.|TRBJ2-1
TGTGCCAGCAGCACCCCCGGGACTCTCAATGAGCAGTTCTTC
CASSTPGTLNEQFF
>.|TRBV2|.|TRBJ1-1
TGTGCCAGCAGTGAAGGGCTGGCGAACACTGAAGCTTTCTTT
CASSEGLANTEAFF
>.|TRBV18|TRBD1|TRBJ1-4
TGTGCCAGCTCACCAAGGGACAGGGCGAATGAAAAACTGTTTTTT
CASSPRDRANEKLFF
>.|TRBV6-6|.|TRBJ1-1
TGTGCCAGCAGTTTGACAGTCACTGAAGCTTTCTTT
CASSLTVTEAFF
>once|TRBV13|TRBD2|TRBJ2-3
TGTGCCGCTAACGGACTAGCGGGGGGTACAGATACGCAGTATTTT
CAANGLAGGTDTQYF
>.|TRBV5-1|.|TRBJ1-4
TGCGCCAGCAGCTTGGTTGGAGCGACAGCTGTTAATGAAAAACTGTTTTTT
CASSLVGATAVNEKLFF
>few|TRBV7-3|.|TRBJ2-4
TGTGCCAGCAGCTTAGGGGGAGGCAGGGGGAACATTCAGTACTTC
CASSLGGGRGNIQYF
>few|TRBV5-1|.|TRBJ2-7
TGCGCCAGCAGCTTGGTAGTCTTACCCTACGAGCAGTACTTC
CASSLVVLPYEQYF
>.|TRBV19|.|TRBJ2-2
TGTGCCAGTAGTATGGGCTTACGTTCCGGGGAGCTGTTTTTT
CASSMGLRSGELFF
>few|TRBV4-2|.|TRBJ2-6
TGTGCCAGCAGCCAGGCCTCCGGAGGGATCTCTGGGGCCAACGTCCTGACTTTC
CASSQASGGISGANVLTF